This T cell receptor beta chain came from a study of T cell repertoires in cytomegalovirus infection. Study summary: Both CMV infection and a matching HLA type were indicated by public TCR beta signatures. Study results and limitations: Clonotypes of TCR beta that were HLA-C-restricted and CMV-specific dominated the ex vivo response. Based on cumulative public TCR beta family frequency, carriers of CMV plus the relevant HLA were identified.

This clonotype was seen only a few times. The antigen is not known. TCRdb fed the reads into MiXCR, producing one record per CDR3 protein. The sample consists of about 220,000 distinct CDR3 sequences, roughly two fifths of them appearing once. The CDR3 spans 13 residues. V was shortened by 0 bases and J by 6 bases, with 9 bases between the two germline ends. Germline lookup yields CDR1 DFQATT and CDR2 SNEGSKA (reference sequence). This material consisted of CD8+ T cells from cultured PBMCs, taken from culture after CMV antigen stimulation. The sequence was obtained from a human donor in good health (CMV status not recorded). Some clones in this sample may be carry-over from other donors' samples. The V gene is TRBV20-1, the J gene TRBJ2-4, with D hard to call. CDR3 DNA sequence: TGCAGTGCTAGAGAACCTCGAGGAAACATTCAGTACTTC. Amino acids: CSAREPRGNIQYF.